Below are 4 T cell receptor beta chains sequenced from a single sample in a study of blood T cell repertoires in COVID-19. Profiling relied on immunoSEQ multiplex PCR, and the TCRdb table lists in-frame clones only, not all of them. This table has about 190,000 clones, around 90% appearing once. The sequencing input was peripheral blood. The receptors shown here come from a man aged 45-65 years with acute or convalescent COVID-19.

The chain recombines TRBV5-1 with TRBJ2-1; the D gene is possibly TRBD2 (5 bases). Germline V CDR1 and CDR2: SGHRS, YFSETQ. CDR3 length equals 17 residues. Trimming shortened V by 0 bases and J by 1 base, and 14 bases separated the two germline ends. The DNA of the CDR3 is TGCGCCAGCAGCTTGGGAGGGCTGAACCCTTCCTACAATGAGCAGTTCTTC. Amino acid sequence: CASSLGGLNPSYNEQFF. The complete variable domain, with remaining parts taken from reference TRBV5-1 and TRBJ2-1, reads KAGVTQTPRYLIKTRGQQVTLSCSPISGHRSVSWYQQTPGQGLQFLFEYFSETQRNKGNFPGRFSGRQFSNSRSEMNVSTLELGDSALYLCASSLGGLNPSYNEQFFGPGTRLTVL.

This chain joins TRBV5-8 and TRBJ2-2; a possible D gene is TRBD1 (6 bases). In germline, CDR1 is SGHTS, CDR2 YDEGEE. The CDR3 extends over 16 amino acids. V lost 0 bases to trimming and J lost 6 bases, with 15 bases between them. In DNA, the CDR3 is TGTGCCAGCAGCTTGGTTGGGGGCGCCCGGGCCGGGGAGCTGTTTTTT. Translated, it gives CASSLVGGARAGELFF.

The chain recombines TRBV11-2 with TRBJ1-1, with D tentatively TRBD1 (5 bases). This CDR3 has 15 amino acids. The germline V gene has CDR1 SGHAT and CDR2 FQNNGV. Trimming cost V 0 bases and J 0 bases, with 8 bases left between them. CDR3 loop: CASSLDQGMNTEAFF. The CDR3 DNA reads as TGTGCCAGCAGCTTAGATCAGGGAATGAACACTGAAGCTTTCTTT.

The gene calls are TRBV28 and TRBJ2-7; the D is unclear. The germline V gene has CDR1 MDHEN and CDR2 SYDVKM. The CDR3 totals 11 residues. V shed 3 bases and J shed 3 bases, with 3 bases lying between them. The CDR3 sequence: CASSFRYEQYF. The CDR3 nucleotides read TGTGCCAGCAGTTTCCGCTACGAGCAGTACTTC.